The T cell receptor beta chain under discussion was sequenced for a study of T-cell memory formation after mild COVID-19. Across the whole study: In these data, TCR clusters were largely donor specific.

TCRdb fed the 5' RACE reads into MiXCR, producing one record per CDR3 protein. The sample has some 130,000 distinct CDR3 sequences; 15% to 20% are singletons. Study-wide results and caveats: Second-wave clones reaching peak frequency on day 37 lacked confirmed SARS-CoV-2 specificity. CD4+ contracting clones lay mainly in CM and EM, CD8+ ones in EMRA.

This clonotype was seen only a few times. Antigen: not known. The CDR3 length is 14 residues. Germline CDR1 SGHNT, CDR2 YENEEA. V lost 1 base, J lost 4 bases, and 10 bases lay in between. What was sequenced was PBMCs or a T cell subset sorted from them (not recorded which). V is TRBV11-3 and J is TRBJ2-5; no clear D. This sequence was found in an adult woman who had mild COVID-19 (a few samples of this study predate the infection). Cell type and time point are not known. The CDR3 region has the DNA TGTGCCAGCAGCTTAGCGGTCGGTCGAGAGACCCAGTACTTC. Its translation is CASSLAVGRETQYF.